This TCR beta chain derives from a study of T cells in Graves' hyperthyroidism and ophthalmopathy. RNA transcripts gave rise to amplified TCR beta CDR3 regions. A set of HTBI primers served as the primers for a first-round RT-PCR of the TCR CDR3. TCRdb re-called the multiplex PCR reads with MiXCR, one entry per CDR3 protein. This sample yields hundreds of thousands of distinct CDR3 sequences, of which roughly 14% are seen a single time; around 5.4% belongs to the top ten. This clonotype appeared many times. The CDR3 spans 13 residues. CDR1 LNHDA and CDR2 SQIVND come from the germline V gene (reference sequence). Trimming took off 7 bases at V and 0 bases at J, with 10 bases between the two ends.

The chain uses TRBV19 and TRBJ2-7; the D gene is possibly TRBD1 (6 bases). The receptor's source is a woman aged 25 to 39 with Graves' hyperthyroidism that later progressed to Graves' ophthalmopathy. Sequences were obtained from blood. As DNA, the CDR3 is TGTGCCAGTACCCGGGGACACTCCTACGAGCAGTACTTC. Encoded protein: CASTRGHSYEQYF.